This paragraph reports one T cell receptor (beta chain). The data were taken from a study of cytotoxic CD8 clonotypes in ibrutinib-treated CLL. Study-level information: By median roughly 69 months, approximately twelve had progressed and approximately 15 stayed remitted; responses had been 2 complete and approximately 24 partial. The authors obtained response samples at a median of approximately 11 months of treatment, range 6 to 36.

The V and J ends lost 3 bases and 10 bases respectively, with 11 bases between them. CDR3 size: 12 residues. CDR1 SGHNT and CDR2 YYREEE come from the germline V gene (reference sequence). Some clones are missing from TCRdb's copy, which holds only in-frame ones; the method was immunoSEQ multiplex PCR. The sample includes 150,000 or so clones, more than 70% of them seen just once. The chain recombines TRBV5-4 with TRBJ2-1; D possibly corresponds to TRBD2 (6 bases). This TCR was recovered from a human donor with chronic lymphocytic leukemia. The material sequenced was PBMCs, taken at disease progression, from a patient treated with ibrutinib. CDR3 sequence reads: CASSWDSPEQFF. CDR3 DNA sequence: TGTGCCAGCAGCTGGGACTCTCCGGAGCAGTTCTTC.